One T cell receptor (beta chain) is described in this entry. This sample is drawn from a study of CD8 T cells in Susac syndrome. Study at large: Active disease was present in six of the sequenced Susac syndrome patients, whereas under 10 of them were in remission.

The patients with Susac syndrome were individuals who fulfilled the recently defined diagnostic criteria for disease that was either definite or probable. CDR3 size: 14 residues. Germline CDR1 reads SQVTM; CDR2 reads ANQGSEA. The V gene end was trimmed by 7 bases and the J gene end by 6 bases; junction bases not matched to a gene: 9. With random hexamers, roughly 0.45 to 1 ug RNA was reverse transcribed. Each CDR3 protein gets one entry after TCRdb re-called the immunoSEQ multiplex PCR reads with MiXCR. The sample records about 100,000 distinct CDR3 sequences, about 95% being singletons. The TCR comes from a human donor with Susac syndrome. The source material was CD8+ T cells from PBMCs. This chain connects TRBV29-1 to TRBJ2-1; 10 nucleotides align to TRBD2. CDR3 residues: CSAQNWTSGNEQFF. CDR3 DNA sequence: TGCAGCGCTCAGAACTGGACTAGCGGCAATGAGCAGTTCTTC.